This T cell receptor (beta chain) came from a study of blood T cell repertoires in COVID-19. Looking at the study overall: Material from acute and convalescent COVID-19 was sourced from the United States, Italy and Spain. PBMCs, B-cell-depleted T cells, or T cells were the source of the cDNA or gDNA that made up the material.

The CDR3 has 14 amino acids. Germline CDR1 LGHNA, CDR2 YNFKEQ. Trimming cost V 0 bases and J 10 bases; bases outside gene matches: 2. The method was immunoSEQ multiplex PCR; TCRdb's version includes in-frame clones alone and lacks a portion of them. Here the sample spans roughly 70,000 clones, 84% being singletons. Sample: peripheral blood. The source is a human donor in a cohort sampled during active COVID-19. The rearrangement links TRBV4-2 to TRBJ1-6; TRBD1 matches at 8 bases. The CDR3 sequence is CASSQDRGRSPLHF. The CDR3 coding sequence is TGTGCCAGCAGCCAAGACAGGGGGCGGTCACCCCTCCACTTT.